The clone carrying this T cell receptor beta chain showed up many times. Its antigen is undetermined. The sample originates from a study of spatial heterogeneity in lung cancer. The overall study: Detected beta-chain sequences consistently exceeded alpha-chain sequences.

The germline CDR1 and CDR2 sequences are MDHEN and SYDVKM. After removal of 4 bases from V and 5 bases from J, the junction contained 1 base not matched to a gene. This CDR3 has 12 amino acids. Sample time point: sample taken at primary tumor resection. Unsorted tumor, nontumor lung tissue or cryopreserved PBMC supplied the whole RNA. Unique molecular identifiers tagged every individual TCR cDNA molecule. TCRdb re-derived calls from the 5' RACE reads in MiXCR, one entry per CDR3 protein. The table shows 45,000 to 55,000 distinct CDR3 sequences, with roughly 5.2% occurring only once. General study findings and limits: At resection, ubiquitous expanded tumor TCRs appeared in blood more than at follow-up.

The chain is built from TRBV28 and TRBJ2-7; TRBD1 agrees at 8 bases. This receptor was identified in a male donor with early-stage non-small cell lung cancer. Sequences were derived from PBMCs, sampled at surgery. The CDR3 DNA is TGTGCCAGCAGTTCGGACAGGGACGAGCAGTACTTC. Translated, it gives CASSSDRDEQYF.